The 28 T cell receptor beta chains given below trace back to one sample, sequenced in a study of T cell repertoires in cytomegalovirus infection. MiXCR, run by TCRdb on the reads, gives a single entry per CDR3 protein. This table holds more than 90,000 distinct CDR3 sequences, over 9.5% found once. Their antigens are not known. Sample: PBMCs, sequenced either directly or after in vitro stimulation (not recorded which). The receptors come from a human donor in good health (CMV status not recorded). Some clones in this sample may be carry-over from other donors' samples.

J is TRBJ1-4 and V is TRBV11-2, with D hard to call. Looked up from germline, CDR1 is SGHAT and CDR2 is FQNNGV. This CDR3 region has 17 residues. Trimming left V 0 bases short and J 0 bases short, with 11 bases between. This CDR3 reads CASSLDRPITTNEKLFF. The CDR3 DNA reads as TGTGCCAGCAGCTTAGATAGGCCGATCACAACTAATGAAAAACTGTTTTTT.

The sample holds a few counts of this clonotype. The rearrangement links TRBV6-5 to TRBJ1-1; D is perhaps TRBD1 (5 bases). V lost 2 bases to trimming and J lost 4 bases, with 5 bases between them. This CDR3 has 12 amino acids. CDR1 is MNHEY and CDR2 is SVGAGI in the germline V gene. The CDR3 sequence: CASSYGGTEAFF. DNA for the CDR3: TGTGCCAGCAGTTACGGGGGCACTGAAGCTTTCTTT.

As DNA, the CDR3 is TGTGCCAGCAGCTTCGACAGGGGGCATCAGCCCCAGCATTTT. Its protein is CASSFDRGHQPQHF. The J gene is TRBJ1-5, the V gene TRBV6-2 or TRBV6-3; 10 bases agree with TRBD1. This CDR3 has 14 residues. Per the germline V gene, CDR1 is MNHEY and CDR2 is SVGEGT. The V gene end was trimmed by 6 bases and the J gene end by 5 bases; junction bases not matched to a gene: 4.

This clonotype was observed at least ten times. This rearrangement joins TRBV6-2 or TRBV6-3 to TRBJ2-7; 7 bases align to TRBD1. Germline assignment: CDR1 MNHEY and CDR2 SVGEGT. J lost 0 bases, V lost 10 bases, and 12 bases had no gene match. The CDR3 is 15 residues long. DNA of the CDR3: TGTGCCACCAACTCCCCGGGACAGAGCTCCTACGAGCAGTACTTC. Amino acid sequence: CATNSPGQSSYEQYF.

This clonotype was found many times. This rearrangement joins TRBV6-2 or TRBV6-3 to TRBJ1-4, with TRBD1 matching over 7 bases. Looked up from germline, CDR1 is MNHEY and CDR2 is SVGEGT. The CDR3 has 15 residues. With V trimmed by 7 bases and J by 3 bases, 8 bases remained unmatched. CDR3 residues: CASIRNGQANEKLFF. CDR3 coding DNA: TGTGCCAGCATACGAAACGGACAGGCTAATGAAAAACTGTTTTTT.

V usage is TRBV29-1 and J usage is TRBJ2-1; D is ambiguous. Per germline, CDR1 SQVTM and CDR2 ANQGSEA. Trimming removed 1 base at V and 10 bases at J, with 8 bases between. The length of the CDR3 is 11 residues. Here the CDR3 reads CSVEGTGEQFF. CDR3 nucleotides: TGCAGCGTTGAAGGGACCGGAGAGCAGTTCTTC.

CDR3 in amino acids: CASSGETGRTGELFF. CDR3 in DNA: TGTGCCAGTAGTGGAGAGACTGGACGCACCGGGGAGCTGTTTTTT. The genes are TRBV19 and TRBJ2-2, with D hard to call. Germline CDR1 reads LNHDA; CDR2 reads SQIVND (reference sequence). This CDR3 spans 15 amino acids. V lost 5 bases and J 4 bases, leaving 14 bases between the germline ends. The full variable domain, rest sourced from reference TRBV19 and TRBJ2-2, is DGGITQSPKYLFRKEGQNVTLSCEQNLNHDAMYWYRQDPGQGLRLIYYSQIVNDFQKGDIAEGYSVSREKKESFPLTVTSAQKNPTAFYLCASSGETGRTGELFFGEGSRLTVL.

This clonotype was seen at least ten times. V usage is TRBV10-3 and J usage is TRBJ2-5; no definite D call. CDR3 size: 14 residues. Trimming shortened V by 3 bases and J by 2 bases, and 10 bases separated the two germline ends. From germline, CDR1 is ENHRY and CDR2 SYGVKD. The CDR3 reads CAISETHAQETQYF. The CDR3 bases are TGTGCCATCAGTGAAACGCACGCGCAAGAGACCCAGTACTTC.

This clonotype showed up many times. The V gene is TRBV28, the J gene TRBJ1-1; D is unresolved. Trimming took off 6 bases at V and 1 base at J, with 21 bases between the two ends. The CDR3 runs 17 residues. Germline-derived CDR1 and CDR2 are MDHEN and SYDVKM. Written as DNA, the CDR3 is TGTGCCAGCAGGCTGACCGCCTGGGAGGGCGCGAACACTGAAGCTTTCTTT. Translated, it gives CASRLTAWEGANTEAFF.

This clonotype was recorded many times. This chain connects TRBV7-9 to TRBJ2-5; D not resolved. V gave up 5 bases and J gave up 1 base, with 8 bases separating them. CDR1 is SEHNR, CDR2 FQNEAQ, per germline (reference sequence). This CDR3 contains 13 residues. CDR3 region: CASSPRAQETQYF. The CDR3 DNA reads TGTGCCAGCAGCCCCCGGGCCCAAGAGACCCAGTACTTC.

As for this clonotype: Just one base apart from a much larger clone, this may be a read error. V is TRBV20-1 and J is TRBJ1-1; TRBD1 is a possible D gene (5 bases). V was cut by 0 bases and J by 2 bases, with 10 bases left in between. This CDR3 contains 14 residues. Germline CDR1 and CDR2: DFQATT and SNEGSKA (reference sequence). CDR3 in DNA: TGCAGTGCTAGAGACTTCGGGGCTAACACTGAAGCTTTCTTT. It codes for CSARDFGANTEAFF.

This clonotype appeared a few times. The CDR3 region has the DNA TGTGCCAGCAGCGCAGCCCAGGGGGATAATTCACCCCTCCACTTT. This encodes CASSAAQGDNSPLHF. The chain has TRBV28 and TRBJ1-6; 7 bases line up with TRBD1. V dropped 6 bases and J dropped 5; count of bases not matched to a gene: 7. Germline V gene data show CDR1 as MDHEN and CDR2 as SYDVKM. This CDR3 spans 15 amino acids.

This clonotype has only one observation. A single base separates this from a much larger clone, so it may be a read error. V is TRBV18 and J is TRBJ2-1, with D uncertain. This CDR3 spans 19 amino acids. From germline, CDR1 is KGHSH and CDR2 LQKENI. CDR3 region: CASSPPNSRLSDSYNGQFF. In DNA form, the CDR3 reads TGTGCCAGCTCACCACCGAATAGCCGACTCTCCGATTCCTACAATGGGCAGTTCTTC.

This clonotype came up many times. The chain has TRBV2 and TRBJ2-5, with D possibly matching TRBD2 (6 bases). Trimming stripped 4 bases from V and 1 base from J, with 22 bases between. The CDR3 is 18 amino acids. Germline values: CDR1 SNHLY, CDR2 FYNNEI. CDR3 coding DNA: TGTGCCAGCAGTGGGGGTTTGGGACTCAAGTCGTCCCAAGAGACCCAGTACTTC. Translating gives CASSGGLGLKSSQETQYF.

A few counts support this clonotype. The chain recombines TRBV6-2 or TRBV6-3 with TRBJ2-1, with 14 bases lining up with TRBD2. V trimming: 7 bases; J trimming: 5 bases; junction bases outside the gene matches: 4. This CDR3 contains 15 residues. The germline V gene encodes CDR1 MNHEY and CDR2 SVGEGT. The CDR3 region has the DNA TGTGCCAGCATCCCGACTAGCGGGAGGGACAATGAGCAGTTCTTC. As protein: CASIPTSGRDNEQFF.

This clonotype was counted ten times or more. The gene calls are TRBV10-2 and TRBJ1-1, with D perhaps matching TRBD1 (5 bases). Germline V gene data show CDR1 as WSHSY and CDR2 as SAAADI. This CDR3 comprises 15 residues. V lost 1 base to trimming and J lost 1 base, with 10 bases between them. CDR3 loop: CASSEYGTENTEAFF. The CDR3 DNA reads TGCGCCAGCAGTGAGTATGGGACGGAGAACACTGAAGCTTTCTTT.

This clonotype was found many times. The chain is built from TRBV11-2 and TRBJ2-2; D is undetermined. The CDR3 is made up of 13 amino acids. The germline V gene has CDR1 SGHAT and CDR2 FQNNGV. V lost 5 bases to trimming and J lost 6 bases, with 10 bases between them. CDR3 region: CASSPAVAGELFF. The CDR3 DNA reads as TGTGCCAGCAGCCCGGCGGTAGCCGGGGAGCTGTTTTTT.

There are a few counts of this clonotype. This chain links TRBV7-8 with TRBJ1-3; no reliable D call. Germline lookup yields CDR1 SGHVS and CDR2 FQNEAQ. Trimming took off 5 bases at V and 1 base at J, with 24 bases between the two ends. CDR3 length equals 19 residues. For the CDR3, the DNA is TGTGCCAGCAGCCGAACTACCCAAACGGACGGAAGATCTGGAAACACCATATATTTT. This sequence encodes CASSRTTQTDGRSGNTIYF.

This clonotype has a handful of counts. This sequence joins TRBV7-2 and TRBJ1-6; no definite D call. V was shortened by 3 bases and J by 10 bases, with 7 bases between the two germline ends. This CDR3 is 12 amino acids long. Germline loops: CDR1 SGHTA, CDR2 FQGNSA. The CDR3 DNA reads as TGTGCCAGCAGCTTTGCGGAATCACCCCTCCACTTT. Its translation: CASSFAESPLHF.

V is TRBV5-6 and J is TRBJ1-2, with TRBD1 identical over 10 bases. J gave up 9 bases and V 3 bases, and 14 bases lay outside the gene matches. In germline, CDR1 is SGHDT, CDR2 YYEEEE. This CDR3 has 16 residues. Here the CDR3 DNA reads TGTGCCAGCAGCTCGGGACAGGGGACTCACATCAATCGCTACACCTTC. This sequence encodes CASSSGQGTHINRYTF.

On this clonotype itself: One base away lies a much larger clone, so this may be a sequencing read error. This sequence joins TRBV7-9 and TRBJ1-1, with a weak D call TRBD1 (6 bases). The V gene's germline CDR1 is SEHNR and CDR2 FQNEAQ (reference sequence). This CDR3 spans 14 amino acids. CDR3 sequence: CASGLEGAGGEAFF. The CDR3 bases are TGTGCCAGCGGCTTAGAGGGTGCGGGGGGCGAAGCTTTCTTT.

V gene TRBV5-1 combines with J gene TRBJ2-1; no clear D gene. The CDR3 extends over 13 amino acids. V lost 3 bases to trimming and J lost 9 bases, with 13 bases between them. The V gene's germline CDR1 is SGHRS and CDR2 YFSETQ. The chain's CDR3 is CASSSSSWSEQFF. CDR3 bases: TGCGCCAGCAGCTCTTCTAGTTGGAGTGAGCAGTTCTTC.

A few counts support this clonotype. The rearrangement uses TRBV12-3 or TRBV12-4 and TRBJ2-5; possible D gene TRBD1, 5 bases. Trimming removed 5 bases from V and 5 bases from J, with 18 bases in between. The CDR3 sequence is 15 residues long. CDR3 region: CASSNGALSRETQYF. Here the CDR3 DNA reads TGTGCCAGCAGTAATGGGGCTTTAAGTCGGGAGACCCAGTACTTC.

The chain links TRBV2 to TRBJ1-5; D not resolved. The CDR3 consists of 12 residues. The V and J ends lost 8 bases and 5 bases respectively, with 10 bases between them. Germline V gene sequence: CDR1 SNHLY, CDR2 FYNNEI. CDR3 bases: TGTGCCAGCGGGGAAGTGCATCAGCCCCAGCATTTT. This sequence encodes CASGEVHQPQHF.

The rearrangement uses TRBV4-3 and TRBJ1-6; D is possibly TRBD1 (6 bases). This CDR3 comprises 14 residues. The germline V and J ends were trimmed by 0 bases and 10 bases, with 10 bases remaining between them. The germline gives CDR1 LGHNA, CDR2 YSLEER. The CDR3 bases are TGCGCCAGCAGCCAAGACGGGGGCGTATCACCCCTCCACTTT. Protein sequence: CASSQDGGVSPLHF.

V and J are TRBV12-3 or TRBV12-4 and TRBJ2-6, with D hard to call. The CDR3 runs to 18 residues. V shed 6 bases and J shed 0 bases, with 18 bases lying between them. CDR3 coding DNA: TGTGCCAGCAGCCTAACTATCATACATTACTCTGGGGCCAACGTCCTGACTTTC. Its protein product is CASSLTIIHYSGANVLTF.

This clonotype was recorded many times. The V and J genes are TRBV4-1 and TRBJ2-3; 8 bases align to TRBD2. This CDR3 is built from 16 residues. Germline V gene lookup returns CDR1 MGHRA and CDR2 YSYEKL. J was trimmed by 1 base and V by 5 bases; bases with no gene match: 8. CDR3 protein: CASSSIAGKRTDTQYF. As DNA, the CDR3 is TGCGCCAGCAGCTCAATAGCGGGGAAACGCACAGATACGCAGTATTTT.

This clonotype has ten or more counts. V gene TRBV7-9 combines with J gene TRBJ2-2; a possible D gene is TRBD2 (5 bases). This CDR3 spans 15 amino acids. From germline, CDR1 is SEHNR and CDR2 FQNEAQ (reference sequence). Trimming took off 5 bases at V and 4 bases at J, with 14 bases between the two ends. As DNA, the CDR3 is TGTGCCAGCAGCGCACTTCTAGCTGGCACCGGGGAGCTGTTTTTT. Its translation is CASSALLAGTGELFF.